This passage covers 15 T cell receptor beta chains from one sample sequenced in a study of T cell responses to AZD1222 COVID-19 vaccine. Here immunoSEQ multiplex PCR was the method, and the copy in TCRdb shows in-frame clones only, minus some. This table has about 150,000 clones, around 90% appearing once. The sequenced sample was peripheral blood, obtained 28 days after the second AZD1222 dose. Every receptor here comes from an adult who received the AZD1222 COVID-19 vaccine.

The chain joins TRBV27 to TRBJ1-1, with D maybe TRBD1 (5 bases). Trimming took 2 bases from V and 1 from J, leaving 14 bases between them. This CDR3 has 16 amino acids. The germline V gene has CDR1 MNHEY and CDR2 SMNVEV (reference sequence). The CDR3 sequence is CASSLLGALKNTEAFF. The CDR3 nucleotides read TGTGCCAGCAGTTTACTAGGGGCCCTAAAGAACACTGAAGCTTTCTTT.

This chain uses TRBV2 with TRBJ1-4; 9 bases line up with TRBD1. The CDR3 has 16 residues. V gave up 10 bases and J gave up 1 base; unmatched junction bases: 10. Germline values: CDR1 SNHLY, CDR2 FYNNEI. CDR3 sequence reads: CATHRDRDRTNEKLFF. For the CDR3, the DNA is TGTGCCACCCACCGGGACAGGGACCGAACTAATGAAAAACTGTTTTTT.

V gene TRBV10-2 combines with J gene TRBJ2-3; TRBD2 matches 16 bases. The CDR3 is 18 amino acids. With V trimmed by 4 bases and J by 4 bases, 8 bases remained unmatched. Looked up from germline, CDR1 is WSHSY and CDR2 is SAAADI. Written as DNA, the CDR3 is TGCGCCAGCAGTGGGCCGGGACTAGCGGGAGGGTGGGCAGATACGCAGTATTTT. Encoded protein: CASSGPGLAGGWADTQYF.

The J gene is TRBJ2-5, the V gene TRBV9; 8 bases map to TRBD1. The CDR3 is made up of 14 amino acids. The germline CDR1 and CDR2 sequences are SGDLS and YYNGEE. V lost 4 bases, J lost 5 bases, and 7 bases stayed unmatched. In nucleotides, the CDR3 is TGTGCCAGCAGCTTCAGGGGGCGCGGGGAGACCCAGTACTTC. It yields the protein CASSFRGRGETQYF.

The rearrangement uses TRBV3-1 (or the pseudogene TRBV3-2) and TRBJ1-1; TRBD1 is a possible D gene (5 bases). CDR3 size: 13 residues. Between the trimmed V and J ends, which lost 4 bases and 5 bases, there was a span of 11 bases. Germline values: CDR1 LGHDT, CDR2 YNNKEL (reference sequence). The CDR3 spells CASSRQSETEAFF. The CDR3 bases are TGTGCCAGCAGCCGACAGTCGGAGACTGAAGCTTTCTTT.

This chain connects TRBV6-5 to TRBJ1-6; D is unclear. The V end was cut by 0 bases, the J end by 14 bases, with 20 bases between. CDR1 and CDR2 from the germline V gene are MNHEY and SVGAGI. CDR3 length: 16 amino acids. CDR3 region: CASSYSGGPGKESLHF. DNA of the CDR3: TGTGCCAGCAGTTACTCGGGCGGACCTGGTAAAGAATCCCTCCACTTT.

The chain has TRBV6-5 and TRBJ2-6, with a weak D call TRBD2 (5 bases). Trimming removed 10 bases at V and 2 bases at J, with 12 bases between. The CDR3 is 14 amino acids. CDR1 and CDR2 from the germline V gene are MNHEY and SVGAGI. DNA of the CDR3: TGTGCCACCCAGCCCGGGGCTGGGGCCAACGTCCTGACTTTC. It encodes CATQPGAGANVLTF.

The chain links TRBV15 to TRBJ2-1; D is uncertain. V was pared by 3 bases and J by 9 bases, with 12 bases between. Germline CDR1 reads LNHNV; CDR2 reads YYDKDF (reference sequence). The CDR3 contains 13 residues. CDR3 amino acids: CATSSSRVGEQFF. CDR3 sequence (DNA): TGTGCCACCAGCAGCTCTAGGGTGGGTGAGCAGTTCTTC.

J is TRBJ2-2 and V is TRBV5-1; 10 bases fit TRBD1. Germline assignment: CDR1 SGHRS and CDR2 YFSETQ. The CDR3 runs 16 residues. With V trimmed by 1 base and J by 3 bases, 3 bases remained unmatched. The CDR3 DNA sequence: TGCGCCAGCAGCTTGCTCGGGACAGGGGACACCGGGGAGCTGTTTTTT. Encoded protein: CASSLLGTGDTGELFF.

This clone was detected once. DNA of the CDR3: TGTGCCAGCAGAAGGGACAGGGGCAATCAGCCCCAGCATTTT. This translates into CASRRDRGNQPQHF. The chain is built from TRBV6-5 and TRBJ1-5; 9 bases match TRBD1. Germline-derived CDR1 and CDR2 are MNHEY and SVGAGI. The CDR3 has 14 residues. The ends lost 6 bases at V and 2 bases at J; junction bases unmatched: 2.

V usage is TRBV6-5 and J usage is TRBJ1-1; TRBD1 might be the D (6 bases). V gave up 6 bases and J gave up 8 bases, with 13 bases separating them. This CDR3 has 12 residues. Germline V gene lookup returns CDR1 MNHEY and CDR2 SVGAGI. The CDR3 protein is CASSSDRPEAFF. The CDR3 DNA is TGTGCCAGCAGCTCCGACAGGCCAGAAGCTTTCTTT.

The J gene is TRBJ1-1, the V gene TRBV11-2; D is uncertain. The CDR3 runs to 13 residues. The V end was cut by 1 base, the J end by 10 bases, with 13 bases between. In germline, CDR1 is SGHAT, CDR2 FQNNGV. The CDR3 DNA reads as TGTGCCAGCAGCTTAGTCTGGACGCGGGGAGCTTTCTTT. This sequence encodes CASSLVWTRGAFF.

V gene TRBV6-5 combines with J gene TRBJ1-2, with TRBD1 as a possible D gene (6 bases). V was cut by 11 bases and J by 8 bases, with 24 bases left in between. Germline V gene sequence: CDR1 MNHEY, CDR2 SVGAGI. There are 14 residues in the CDR3. CDR3 sequence: CAAAPRGRSRGYTF. CDR3 sequence (DNA): TGTGCCGCGGCCCCCCGGGGGCGGAGTAGGGGCTACACCTTC.

The rearrangement uses TRBV6-6 and TRBJ2-1, with D uncertain. Germline-derived CDR1 and CDR2 are MNHNY and SVGAGI (reference sequence). V dropped 4 bases and J dropped 0 bases, with 10 bases sitting between them. The CDR3 is 15 amino acids. The chain's CDR3 is CASSSRLSSYNEQFF. The CDR3 DNA reads TGTGCCAGCAGTTCCCGTCTTAGCTCCTACAATGAGCAGTTCTTC.

This chain uses TRBV7-2 with TRBJ1-2; D gene ambiguous. In germline, CDR1 is SGHTA, CDR2 FQGNSA. V lost 2 bases, J lost 0 bases, and 10 bases lay in between. This CDR3 is built from 15 residues. This CDR3 reads CASSLIGTANYGYTF. The CDR3 DNA is TGTGCCAGCAGCTTAATCGGCACGGCTAACTATGGCTACACCTTC.